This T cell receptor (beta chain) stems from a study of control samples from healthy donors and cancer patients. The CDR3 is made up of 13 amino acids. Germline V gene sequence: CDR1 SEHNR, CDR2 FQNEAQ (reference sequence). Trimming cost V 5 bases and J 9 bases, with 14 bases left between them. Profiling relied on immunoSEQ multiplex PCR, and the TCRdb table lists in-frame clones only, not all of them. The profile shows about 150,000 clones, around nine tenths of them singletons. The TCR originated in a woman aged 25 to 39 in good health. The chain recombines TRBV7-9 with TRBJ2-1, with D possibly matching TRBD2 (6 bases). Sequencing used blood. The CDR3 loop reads CASSDGTLGEQFF. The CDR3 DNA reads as TGTGCCAGCAGCGACGGGACTCTGGGTGAGCAGTTCTTC.